The 17 T cell receptor beta chains below come from one sample, sequenced in a study of T-cell reconstitution after alpha-beta-depleted transplantation in children. Study findings and constraints: T cells produced anew were the main source of T-cell counts and diversity one year after transplant.

These receptors have no identified antigens. Unique molecular identifiers tagged the TCRbeta library. TCRdb passed the PCR reads through MiXCR, listing each CDR3 protein once. This table holds a few hundred thousand distinct CDR3 sequences, roughly 7.8% found once. Sample: peripheral blood, taken 360 days after TCRalphabeta/CD19-depleted stem cell transplant. Source of these receptors: a female patient aged 2-9 years who had a stem cell transplant for Fanconi anemia, so the T cells may come from the graft donor.

The chain couples TRBV9 to TRBJ2-1; D may correspond to TRBD1 or TRBD2 (5 bases each). Trimming pared 4 bases from V and 0 bases from J, leaving 11 bases between. CDR1 and CDR2 from the germline V gene are SGDLS and YYNGEE. The CDR3 loop spans 15 amino acids. The DNA of the CDR3 is TGTGCCAGCAGCATCGCCGGGACCTCCTACAATGAGCAGTTCTTC. Protein product: CASSIAGTSYNEQFF.

This clonotype was picked up one time. This sequence joins TRBV7-3 and TRBJ2-5, with 7 positions matching TRBD2. The CDR3 spans 19 residues. Trimming at V came to 1 base and at J to 5 bases, leaving 19 bases not matched to a gene. Germline values: CDR1 SGHTA, CDR2 FQGTGA. The CDR3 spells CASSLSGDFAGALTETQYF. CDR3 nucleotides: TGTGCCAGCAGCTTAAGTGGGGATTTCGCGGGAGCGTTAACGGAGACCCAGTACTTC.

This clonotype showed up many times. The chain is built from TRBV15 and TRBJ1-1; D unclear. V gave up 1 base and J gave up 1 base, with 4 bases separating them. The CDR3 consists of 13 residues. Germline V CDR1 and CDR2: LNHNV, YYDKDF (reference sequence). The CDR3 DNA is TGTGCCACCAGCAGAGTCACGAACACTGAAGCTTTCTTT. This translates into CATSRVTNTEAFF.

This clonotype was detected ten times or more. J is TRBJ1-6 and V is TRBV6-5, with unresolved D. V gave up 2 bases and J gave up 10 bases, with 12 bases separating them. In germline, CDR1 is MNHEY, CDR2 SVGAGI. The CDR3 runs to 14 residues. The CDR3 bases are TGTGCCAGCAGTTACATTGAGGGTTTCTCACCCCTCCACTTT. Translated: CASSYIEGFSPLHF.

This clonotype was recorded at least ten times. The gene calls are TRBV5-1 and TRBJ1-1; no clear D. V was clipped by 0 bases and J by 7 bases, with 25 bases between them. Germline values: CDR1 SGHRS, CDR2 YFSETQ. This CDR3 contains 18 residues. The CDR3 is CASSLAAAGDSSENEAFF. In DNA, the CDR3 is TGCGCCAGCAGCTTGGCCGCAGCCGGCGATTCATCGGAGAATGAAGCTTTCTTT. The full variable domain, its missing parts supplied by reference TRBV5-1 and TRBJ1-1, is KAGVTQTPRYLIKTRGQQVTLSCSPISGHRSVSWYQQTPGQGLQFLFEYFSETQRNKGNFPGRFSGRQFSNSRSEMNVSTLELGDSALYLCASSLAAAGDSSENEAFFGQGTRLTVV.

Many counts were recorded for this clonotype. This rearrangement joins TRBV15 to TRBJ1-1, with D unresolved. V dropped 6 bases and J dropped 4 bases, with 12 bases sitting between them. CDR3 length: 13 amino acids. Germline V lookup: CDR1 LNHNV, CDR2 YYDKDF (reference sequence). This CDR3 reads CATSQKGFTEAFF. CDR3 bases: TGTGCCACCAGTCAAAAGGGCTTCACTGAAGCTTTCTTT.

The table lists this clonotype with many counts. The chain carries TRBV12-3 or TRBV12-4 and TRBJ1-5; 7 bases agree with TRBD1. This CDR3 has 16 residues. Trimming took 6 bases from V and 1 from J; bases not matched to a gene: 9. The CDR3 DNA sequence: TGTGCCAGCAGGCCCCCGGGACAGCCGAGCAATCAGCCCCAGCATTTT. Its protein product is CASRPPGQPSNQPQHF.

This clonotype was found many times. This rearrangement joins TRBV10-3 to TRBJ2-1, with 7 bases fitting TRBD2. Germline CDR1 is ENHRY and CDR2 is SYGVKD. With V trimmed by 3 bases and J by 0 bases, 5 bases remained unmatched. This CDR3 region has 16 residues. CDR3 nucleotide sequence: TGTGCCATCAGTGATCCGCGGACTAGCTCCTACAATGAGCAGTTCTTC. Amino acids: CAISDPRTSSYNEQFF.

Many counts were recorded for this clonotype. The rearrangement joins TRBV20-1 to TRBJ2-5; D remains unclear. CDR3 length: 12 amino acids. From germline, CDR1 is DFQATT and CDR2 SNEGSKA (reference sequence). V dropped 0 bases and J dropped 3 bases, with 5 bases sitting between them. The CDR3 nucleotides read TGCAGTGCTAGAGAAGCGAAAGAGACCCAGTACTTC. Its translation: CSAREAKETQYF.

The chain recombines TRBV4-1 with TRBJ2-2; TRBD1 might be the D (5 bases). V gave up 3 bases and J gave up 7 bases, with 15 bases separating them. CDR3 length: 15 residues. Germline loops: CDR1 MGHRA, CDR2 YSYEKL. This chain's CDR3 is CASSHLHQGYGELFF. DNA of the CDR3: TGCGCCAGCAGCCACCTACACCAGGGTTACGGGGAGCTGTTTTTT.

This clonotype was picked up many times. The chain has TRBV6-5 and TRBJ1-2; D is unclear. This CDR3 contains 17 residues. The ends were cut back, 4 bases at V and 0 bases at J, with 18 bases in the middle. CDR1 is MNHEY and CDR2 is SVGAGI in the germline V gene. Here the CDR3 reads CASSFGAGKQANYGYTF. The DNA of the CDR3 is TGTGCCAGCAGTTTCGGTGCAGGAAAGCAAGCTAACTATGGCTACACCTTC.

This clonotype was counted a few times. The chain is built from TRBV29-1 and TRBJ1-1, with D perhaps TRBD1 (6 bases). CDR3 size: 12 residues. The ends were cut back, 7 bases at V and 4 bases at J, with 13 bases in the middle. Germline V gene data show CDR1 as SQVTM and CDR2 as ANQGSEA. The CDR3 sequence: CSGTGSGTEAFF. As DNA, the CDR3 is TGCAGCGGAACAGGGAGCGGCACTGAAGCTTTCTTT. The full variable domain, its missing parts supplied by reference TRBV29-1 and TRBJ1-1, is SAVISQKPSRDICQRGTSLTIQCQVDSQVTMMFWYRQQPGQSLTLIATANQGSEATYESGFVIDKFPISRPNLTFSTLTVSNMSPEDSSIYLCSGTGSGTEAFFGQGTRLTVV.

This clonotype was seen more than once but under ten times. The chain carries TRBV6-1 and TRBJ2-4; 10 nucleotides line up with TRBD1. The CDR3 consists of 17 residues. Germline V lookup: CDR1 MNHNS, CDR2 SASEGT. Trimming removed 6 bases from V and 3 bases from J; junction bases left unmatched: 11. The CDR3, as DNA: TGTGCCAGCAGCCCCGACAGGGGGCATCTTCTCAAAAACATTCAGTACTTC. This codes for CASSPDRGHLLKNIQYF.

Ten or more counts support this clonotype. The rearrangement links TRBV12-3 or TRBV12-4 to TRBJ2-7; D is tentatively TRBD1 or TRBD2 (6 bases each). The length of the CDR3 is 14 residues. Deletions cut 7 bases from V and 4 bases from J, with 17 bases between. The DNA of the CDR3 is TGTGCCAGCACCCTCGACAGGAGGGTATACGAGCAGTACTTC. Amino acids: CASTLDRRVYEQYF.

This clonotype has at least ten counts. The V call is TRBV5-1, the J call TRBJ2-1; 10 nucleotides agree with TRBD2. V lost 2 bases, J lost 4 bases, and 6 bases stayed unmatched. CDR3 length equals 16 residues. Per germline, CDR1 SGHRS and CDR2 YFSETQ. The CDR3 sequence: CASSLRTSGNYNEQFF. The CDR3 DNA sequence: TGCGCCAGCAGCTTAAGGACTAGCGGAAATTACAATGAGCAGTTCTTC.

The DNA of the CDR3 is TGTGCCACCAGTGATTTGATGGACAGGGGCTACGAGCAGTACGTC. Its translation is CATSDLMDRGYEQYV. This sequence joins TRBV24-1 and TRBJ2-7; 9 bases match TRBD1. Germline V gene lookup returns CDR1 KGHDR and CDR2 SFDVKD. Losses at the gene ends were 0 bases for V and 3 bases for J; bases not matched to a gene: 2. The length of the CDR3 is 15 residues.

This clonotype has at least ten counts. The chain carries TRBV18 and TRBJ2-2; the D is unclear. Germline V gene data show CDR1 as KGHSH and CDR2 as LQKENI. The V end was cut by 0 bases, the J end by 8 bases, with 10 bases between. This CDR3 is 14 amino acids long. CDR3 in DNA: TGTGCCAGCTCACCACCGGAAAGTTTGGGGGAGCTGTTTTTT. Translating gives CASSPPESLGELFF.